Sequencing of this T cell receptor (beta chain) was carried out in a study of response to subunit inactivated influenza vaccine. TCRdb itself ran the RT-PCR reads through MiXCR, one entry per CDR3 protein. The sample consists of about 570,000 distinct CDR3 sequences, 10% to 12% of them appearing once. This CDR3 region has 17 residues. V lost 5 bases and J lost 7; bases outside the gene matches: 16. The germline V gene has CDR1 SEHNR and CDR2 FQNEAQ (reference sequence). These data are also associated with another study on T cells expressing NK-cell markers. As that study records: Making the TCR beta cDNA relied on 5'RACE template switching with UMIs. Seven of the eight sequenced donors were classified as HCMV-seropositive, and one was classified as seronegative. In about six donors, dominant NKG2C+ clonotypes were roughly 1.0-8% of CD8+ T cells. Among several donors, these clonotypes also ranked first in the CD3+CD56-NKG2C+ fraction. Questions lingered over whether expanded NKG2C+ T cell clones were HCMV-specific.

The V call is TRBV7-9, the J call TRBJ2-5, with 10 bases that match TRBD2. The sequence was obtained from a man over 45 who received an inactivated influenza vaccine. The specimen comprised PBMCs from blood, sampled on the day of vaccination. The CDR3 DNA sequence: TGTGCCAGCAGCCCCACTAGCGGGGTCATAGGACGTGGGACCCAGTACTTC. Residues: CASSPTSGVIGRGTQYF.